A selection of T cell receptor beta chains follows, all from one sample in a study of low-dose radiotherapy and immunotherapy resistance in tumors. MiXCR, applied by TCRdb to the reads, yields one record per CDR3 protein. The table includes around 83,000 distinct CDR3 sequences, under 20% detected once. The sequenced sample was PBMCs, obtained before treatment. The receptors stem from a male donor with prostate cancer. CDR3s include the opening cysteine and the closing phenylalanine or tryptophan. A D gene is named only where the DNA matches it firmly. Clone size is shown for a subset of rows, as once, few, many or a class of expanded clone.

D gene	clone size	J gene	V gene	CDR3 DNA	CDR3 protein
-	many	TRBJ1-5	TRBV20-1	TGCAGTGCTAGGGGTCCGGGACAAGACAATCAGCCCCAGCATTTT	CSARGPGQDNQPQHF
-	many	TRBJ2-7	TRBV10-3	TGTGCCATCAGTGAGTCGGGGTACGAGCAGTACTTC	CAISESGYEQYF
-	once	TRBJ1-2	TRBV20-1	TGCAGTGCTGTCGTGGAGTCTTATGGCTACACCTTC	CSAVVESYGYTF
TRBD2	many	TRBJ2-7	TRBV6-2/TRBV6-3	TGTGCCAGCAGCGACGGATCCTATACTCAAGCCCATAGCGGGAGTAGCTACGAGCAGTACTTC	CASSDGSYTQAHSGSSYEQYF
TRBD2	many	TRBJ2-2	TRBV11-2	TGTGCCAGCAGCTTACAATTCCCGATGGGACTAGCGGTGAACACCGGGGAGCTGTTTTTT	CASSLQFPMGLAVNTGELFF
TRBD2	few	TRBJ2-7	TRBV30	TGTGCCTGGAGTTTAGGACTAGCCTCCTACGAGCAGTACTTC	CAWSLGLASYEQYF
-	few	TRBJ1-1	TRBV30	TGTGCCTGGAGTCGGGATAACACTGAAGCTTTCTTT	CAWSRDNTEAFF
TRBD1	many	TRBJ1-2	TRBV6-8	TGTGCCAGCAGTGAAACCCCAAGCGGGACAGGGTATGGCTACACCTTC	CASSETPSGTGYGYTF
-	many	TRBJ2-5	TRBV14	TGTGCCAGCAGCCAAGATACTGTGAAGGAGACCCAGTACTTC	CASSQDTVKETQYF
TRBD2	many	TRBJ2-7	TRBV20-1	TGCAGTGCTAGCGGGCTAGCGGGACTACAGTACTTC	CSASGLAGLQYF
TRBD1	many	TRBJ1-1	TRBV30	TGTGCCTGGAGATCGACAGGGATTGTTGAAGCTTTCTTT	CAWRSTGIVEAFF
-	many	TRBJ2-7	TRBV6-2/TRBV6-3	TGTGCCAGCACTCCGGGGGCTTGGAGCTACGAGCAGTACTTC	CASTPGAWSYEQYF
-	many	TRBJ1-1	TRBV28	TGTGCCAGCAGTCCATTCACTGGAGTGAACACTGAAGCTTTCTTT	CASSPFTGVNTEAFF
TRBD2	-	TRBJ2-5	TRBV29-1	TGCAGCGTTGCGGTGGGCGGGAGGATTGAGACCCAGTACTTC	CSVAVGGRIETQYF
-	-	TRBJ2-7	TRBV4-3	TGCGCCAGCAGCCGCACCAATTGGGGCGAGCAGTACTTC	CASSRTNWGEQYF
-	many	TRBJ1-2	TRBV11-2	TGTGCCAGCAGCTTAGGCAGGGACGGCTACACCTTC	CASSLGRDGYTF
-	many	TRBJ2-7	TRBV5-1	TGCGCCAGCAGCTTGACGCTAGTAGCAATCGAGCAGTACTTC	CASSLTLVAIEQYF
TRBD2	few	TRBJ2-1	TRBV12-3/TRBV12-4	TGTGCCAGCAGTTTAAGCCAACTAGCGGGGTATTACAATGAGCAGTTCTTC	CASSLSQLAGYYNEQFF
-	many	TRBJ2-2	TRBV6-2/TRBV6-3	TGTGCCAGCAGTCGCACTAGTAACACCGGGGAGCTGTTTTTT	CASSRTSNTGELFF
TRBD1	many	TRBJ1-5	TRBV4-3	TGCGCCAGCAGCCAAGATCAGGGGGCAGGTCAGCCCCAGCATTTT	CASSQDQGAGQPQHF
TRBD1	many	TRBJ2-1	TRBV7-2	TGTGCCAGCAACCGGGACAGATACAATGAGCAGTTCTTC	CASNRDRYNEQFF
-	-	TRBJ2-1	TRBV24-1	TGTGCCACCGATAATCTCAATGAGCAGTTCTTC	CATDNLNEQFF
-	many	TRBJ2-1	TRBV11-2	TGTGCCAGCCGGGACCCCAACAATGAGCAGTTCTTC	CASRDPNNEQFF
TRBD1	many	TRBJ1-1	TRBV6-5	TGTGCCAGCAGTTCGGGACAGGGATGGATCACTGAAGCTTTCTTT	CASSSGQGWITEAFF
TRBD1	many	TRBJ2-7	TRBV12-5	TGTGCTAGTGGTTTGGGAACGACAGGGACCTACGAGCAGTACTTC	CASGLGTTGTYEQYF
-	many	TRBJ2-2	TRBV29-1	TGCAGCGTGGGGGGGACAGCCGGCTTGAGGAACACCGGGGAGCTGTTTTTT	CSVGGTAGLRNTGELFF
-	many	TRBJ1-4	TRBV10-3	TGTGCCATCAGTGAGTCGGGGGCAACCACAACTAATGAAAAACTGTTTTTT	CAISESGATTTNEKLFF
-	few	TRBJ2-2	TRBV5-1	-	CASSNTGQGGTGELFFF
-	many	TRBJ2-5	TRBV12-3/TRBV12-4	TGTGCCAGCAGTCAATCCTCGGGCTCCGGGGGAAAAGGGTACTTC	CASSQSSGSGGKGYF
TRBD2	many	TRBJ2-2	TRBV29-1	TGCAGCGCACGACTAGCGGGGGTAACCGGGGAGCTGTTTTTT	CSARLAGVTGELFF
-	many	TRBJ2-1	TRBV5-6	TGTGCCAGCAGCTTGGCTTTCTATGAGCAGTTCTTC	CASSLAFYEQFF
-	-	TRBJ2-2	TRBV14	TGTGCCAGCAGCCAAGATCGGTTGGGGCCGGTGAACACCGGGGAGCTGTTTTTT	CASSQDRLGPVNTGELFF
TRBD2	-	TRBJ2-3	TRBV4-1	TGCGCCAGCAGCCAAGGGCTAGCGGTCACAGATACGCAGTATTTT	CASSQGLAVTDTQYF
-	many	TRBJ2-7	TRBV25-1	TGTGCCAGCAGTGACTCAAGGGGACGGACCGTGTACGAGCAGTACTTC	CASSDSRGRTVYEQYF
-	-	TRBJ1-4	TRBV2	TGTGCCAGCAGTCGACCCACAGGGCCCAATGAAAAACTGTTTTTT	CASSRPTGPNEKLFF
-	many	TRBJ2-6	TRBV20-1	TGCAGTGCTAGAGACGCGACAGCACCGAGCTCTGGGGCCAACGTCCTGACTTTC	CSARDATAPSSGANVLTF
TRBD2	many	TRBJ2-3	TRBV3-1	TGTGCCAGCAGCTGGTCGAGCGGGAGTACAGATACGCAGTATTTT	CASSWSSGSTDTQYF
-	many	TRBJ2-2	TRBV18	TGTGCCAGCTCACCGGGGATCAACACCGGGGAGCTGTTTTTT	CASSPGINTGELFF
TRBD2	many	TRBJ2-5	TRBV20-1	TGCAGTGTGAGCGGGAGTCAGACCCAGTACTTC	CSVSGSQTQYF
-	many	TRBJ1-2	TRBV24-1	TGTGCCACCAGTGATCCTGGGGTTGGCTATGGCTACACCTTC	CATSDPGVGYGYTF
TRBD2	many	TRBJ2-5	TRBV7-9	TGTGCCAGCAGCTTAGCCGGGACTAGTCCCCAAGAGACCCAGTACTTC	CASSLAGTSPQETQYF
-	many	TRBJ2-7	TRBV7-2	TGTGCCAGCAGCCCCATCAGTTGGCTAGCCGGCGCCGAGCAGTACTTC	CASSPISWLAGAEQYF
TRBD2	-	TRBJ2-5	TRBV9	TGTGCCAGCGGCCCTTTTCGCTCGGGGGGGCAAGAGACCCAGTACTTC	CASGPFRSGGQETQYF
-	few	TRBJ2-5	TRBV19	TGTGCCAGTAGTATAGCGCAGAGCGCAGAGACCCAGTACTTC	CASSIAQSAETQYF
-	many	TRBJ2-7	TRBV9	TGTGCCAGCGGAGATCTAGCATCCTACGAGCAGTACTTC	CASGDLASYEQYF
TRBD2	-	TRBJ2-7	TRBV7-9	TGTGCCAGCAGCAGGGAGGCCGGGACTAGAGGATACGAGCAGTACTTC	CASSREAGTRGYEQYF
TRBD1	once	TRBJ1-2	TRBV6-1	TGTGCCAGCAGTACCAATCCAACCGGGACAGGGCTCCTCCACGGCTACACCTTC	CASSTNPTGTGLLHGYTF
-	many	TRBJ2-1	TRBV20-1	TGCAGTGCTAGAGATGTTGGGGGCCCCTCCTACAATGAGCAGTTCTTC	CSARDVGGPSYNEQFF
TRBD2	few	TRBJ2-7	TRBV12-3/TRBV12-4	TGTGCCAGCAGTTTTCGACGGGAGGCCTACGAGCAGTACTTC	CASSFRREAYEQYF
TRBD2	many	TRBJ2-1	TRBV28	TGTGCCAGCAGAGAACTAGCGGGAGGCCACAATGAGCAGTTCTTC	CASRELAGGHNEQFF